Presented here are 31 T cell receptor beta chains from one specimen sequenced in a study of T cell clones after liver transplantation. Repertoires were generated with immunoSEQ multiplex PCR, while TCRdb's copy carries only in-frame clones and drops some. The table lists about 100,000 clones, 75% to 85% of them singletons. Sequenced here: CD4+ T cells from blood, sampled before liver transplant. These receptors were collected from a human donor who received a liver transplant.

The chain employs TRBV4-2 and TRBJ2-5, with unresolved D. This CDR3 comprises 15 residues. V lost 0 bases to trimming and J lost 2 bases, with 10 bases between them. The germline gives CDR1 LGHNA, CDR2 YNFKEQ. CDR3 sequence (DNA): TGTGCCAGCAGCCAAGAGTGGCAGCCTCAAGAGACCCAGTACTTC. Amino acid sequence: CASSQEWQPQETQYF.

CDR3 bases: TGCGCCAGCAGCCATCCTTCCGCGGGCAGTCAAGAGACCCAGTACTTC. It is translated as CASSHPSAGSQETQYF. The J gene is TRBJ2-5, the V gene TRBV4-1, with D maybe TRBD2 (5 bases). V lost 3 bases and J lost 2, with 16 bases in between. Germline values: CDR1 MGHRA, CDR2 YSYEKL. The CDR3 covers 16 residues.

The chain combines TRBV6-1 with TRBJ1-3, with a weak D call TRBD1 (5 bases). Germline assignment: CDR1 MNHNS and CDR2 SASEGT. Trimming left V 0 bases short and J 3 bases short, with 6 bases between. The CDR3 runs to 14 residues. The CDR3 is CASSEATVGNTIYF. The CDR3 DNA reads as TGTGCCAGCAGTGAAGCGACAGTTGGAAACACCATATATTTT.

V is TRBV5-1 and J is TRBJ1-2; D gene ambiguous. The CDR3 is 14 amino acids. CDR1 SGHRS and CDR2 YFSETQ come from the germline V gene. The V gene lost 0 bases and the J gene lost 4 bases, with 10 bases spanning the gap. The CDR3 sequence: CASSLASSSYGYTF. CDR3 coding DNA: TGCGCCAGCAGCTTGGCCTCCAGTTCCTATGGCTACACCTTC. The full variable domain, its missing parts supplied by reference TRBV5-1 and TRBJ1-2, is KAGVTQTPRYLIKTRGQQVTLSCSPISGHRSVSWYQQTPGQGLQFLFEYFSETQRNKGNFPGRFSGRQFSNSRSEMNVSTLELGDSALYLCASSLASSSYGYTFGSGTRLTVV.

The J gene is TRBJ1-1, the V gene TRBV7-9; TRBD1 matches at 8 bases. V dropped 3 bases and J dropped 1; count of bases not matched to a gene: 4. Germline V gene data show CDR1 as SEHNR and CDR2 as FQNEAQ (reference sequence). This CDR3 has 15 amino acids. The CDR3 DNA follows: TGTGCCAGCAGCTTTGGGGACAGGCGGAACACTGAAGCTTTCTTT. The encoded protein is CASSFGDRRNTEAFF.

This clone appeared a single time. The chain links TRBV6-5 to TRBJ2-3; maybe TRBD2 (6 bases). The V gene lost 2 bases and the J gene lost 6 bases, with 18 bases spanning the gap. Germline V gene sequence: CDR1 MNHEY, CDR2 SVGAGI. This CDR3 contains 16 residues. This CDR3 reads CASSYLHGSGRDTQYF. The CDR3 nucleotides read TGTGCCAGCAGTTACCTCCACGGGAGCGGACGGGATACGCAGTATTTT.

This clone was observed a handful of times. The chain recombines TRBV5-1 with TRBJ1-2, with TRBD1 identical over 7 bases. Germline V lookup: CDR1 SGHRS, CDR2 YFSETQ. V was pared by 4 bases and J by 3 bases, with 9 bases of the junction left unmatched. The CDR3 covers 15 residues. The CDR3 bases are TGCGCCAGCAGCCTAGGGACAGCTGGAGACTATGGCTACACCTTC. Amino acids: CASSLGTAGDYGYTF.

CDR3 sequence reads: CASSEKARLSNQPQHF. The CDR3 DNA sequence: TGTGCCAGCAGTGAAAAGGCCCGCCTTAGCAATCAGCCCCAGCATTTT. The rearrangement links TRBV6-1 to TRBJ1-5; D is unclear. Germline V gene data show CDR1 as MNHNS and CDR2 as SASEGT. CDR3 length: 16 amino acids. Trimming removed 2 bases at V and 0 bases at J, with 11 bases between.

The DNA of the CDR3 is TGTGCCAGCAGTCCAGCCCCCGGACTAGCGGGAGGGGATCGCACAGATACGCAGTATTTT. Translation gives CASSPAPGLAGGDRTDTQYF. This chain joins TRBV27 and TRBJ2-3, with 15 bases lining up with TRBD2. Unmatched junction bases numbered 13, after V lost 5 bases and J lost 1 base. The germline V gene has CDR1 MNHEY and CDR2 SMNVEV (reference sequence). CDR3 size: 20 residues.

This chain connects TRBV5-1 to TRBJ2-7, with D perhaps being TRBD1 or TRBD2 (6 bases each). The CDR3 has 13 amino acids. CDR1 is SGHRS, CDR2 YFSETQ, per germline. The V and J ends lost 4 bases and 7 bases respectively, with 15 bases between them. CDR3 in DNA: TGCGCCAGCAGCCCACAAGGGGGGCGAGAGCAGTACTTC. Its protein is CASSPQGGREQYF. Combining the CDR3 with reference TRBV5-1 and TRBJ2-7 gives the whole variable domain KAGVTQTPRYLIKTRGQQVTLSCSPISGHRSVSWYQQTPGQGLQFLFEYFSETQRNKGNFPGRFSGRQFSNSRSEMNVSTLELGDSALYLCASSPQGGREQYFGPGTRLTVT.

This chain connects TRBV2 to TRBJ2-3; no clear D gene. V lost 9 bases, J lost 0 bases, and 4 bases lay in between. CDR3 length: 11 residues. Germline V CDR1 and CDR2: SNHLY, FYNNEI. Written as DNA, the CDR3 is TGTGCCAGTAGTAGCACAGATACGCAGTATTTT. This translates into CASSSTDTQYF.

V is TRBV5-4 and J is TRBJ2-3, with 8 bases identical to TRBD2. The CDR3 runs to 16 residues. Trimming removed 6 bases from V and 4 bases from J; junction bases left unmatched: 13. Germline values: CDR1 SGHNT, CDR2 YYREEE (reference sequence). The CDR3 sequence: CASNGGYSSGADTQYF. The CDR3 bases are TGTGCCAGCAACGGGGGTTATAGTAGCGGGGCAGATACGCAGTATTTT. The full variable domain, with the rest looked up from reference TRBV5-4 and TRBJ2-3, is ETGVTQSPTHLIKTRGQQVTLRCSSQSGHNTVSWYQQALGQGPQFIFQYYREEENGRGNFPPRFSGLQFPNYSSELNVNALELDDSALYLCASNGGYSSGADTQYFGPGTRLTVL.

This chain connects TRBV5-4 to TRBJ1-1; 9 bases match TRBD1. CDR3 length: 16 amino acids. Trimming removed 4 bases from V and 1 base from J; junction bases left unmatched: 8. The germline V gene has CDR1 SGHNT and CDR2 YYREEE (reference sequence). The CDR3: CASSDTGGAPNTEAFF. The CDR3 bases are TGTGCCAGCAGCGACACAGGGGGCGCGCCGAACACTGAAGCTTTCTTT.

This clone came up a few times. Here the CDR3 reads CASSQDFRTGGNEQYF. CDR3 DNA: TGTGCCAGCAGCCAAGATTTCCGGACAGGGGGCAACGAGCAGTACTTC. The chain joins TRBV14 to TRBJ2-7, with 11 nucleotides matching TRBD1. V dropped 0 bases and J dropped 5; count of bases not matched to a gene: 6. The CDR3 sequence is 16 residues long. CDR1 is SGHDN and CDR2 is FVKESK in the germline V gene.

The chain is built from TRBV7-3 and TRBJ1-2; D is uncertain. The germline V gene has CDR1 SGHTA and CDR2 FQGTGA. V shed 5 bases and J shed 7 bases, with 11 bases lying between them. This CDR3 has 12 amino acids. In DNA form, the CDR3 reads TGTGCCAGCAGCCCTGGAGTCGGTGGCTACACCTTC. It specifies CASSPGVGGYTF. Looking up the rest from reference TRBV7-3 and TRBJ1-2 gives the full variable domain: GAGVSQTPSNKVTEKGKYVELRCDPISGHTALYWYRQSLGQGPEFLIYFQGTGAADDSGLPNDRFFAVRPEGSVSTLKIQRTERGDSAVYLCASSPGVGGYTFGSGTRLTVV.

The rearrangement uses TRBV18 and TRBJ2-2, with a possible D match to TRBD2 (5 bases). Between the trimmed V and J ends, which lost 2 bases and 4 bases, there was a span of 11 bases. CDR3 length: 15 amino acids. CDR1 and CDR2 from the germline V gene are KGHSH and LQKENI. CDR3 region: CASSPILAGTGELFF. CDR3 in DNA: TGTGCCAGCTCACCAATCCTAGCCGGCACCGGGGAGCTGTTTTTT.

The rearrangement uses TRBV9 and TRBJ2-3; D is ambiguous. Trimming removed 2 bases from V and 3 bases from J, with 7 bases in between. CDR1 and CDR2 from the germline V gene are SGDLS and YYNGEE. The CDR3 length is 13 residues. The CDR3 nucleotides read TGTGCCAGCAGCGTCCCCCCGACAGATACGCAGTATTTT. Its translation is CASSVPPTDTQYF.

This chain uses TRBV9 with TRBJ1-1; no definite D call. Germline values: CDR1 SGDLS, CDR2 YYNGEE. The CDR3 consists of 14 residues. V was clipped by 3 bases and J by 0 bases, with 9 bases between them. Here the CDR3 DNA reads TGTGCCAGCAGCGCCGTGGGGTTGAACACTGAAGCTTTCTTT. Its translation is CASSAVGLNTEAFF.

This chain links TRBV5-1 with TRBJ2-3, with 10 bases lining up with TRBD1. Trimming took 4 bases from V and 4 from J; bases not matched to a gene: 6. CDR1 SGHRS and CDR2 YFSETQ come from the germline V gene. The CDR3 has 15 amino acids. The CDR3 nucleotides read TGCGCCAGCAGCGGACCGGGACAGGGGTCAGATACGCAGTATTTT. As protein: CASSGPGQGSDTQYF.

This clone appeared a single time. In nucleotides, the CDR3 is TGTGCCAGCAGCTTAGATTGGGGATATCGGACTGAAGCTTTCTTT. Translated: CASSLDWGYRTEAFF. J is TRBJ1-1 and V is TRBV11-2; D remains unclear. V was clipped by 0 bases and J by 5 bases, with 13 bases between them. The V gene's germline CDR1 is SGHAT and CDR2 FQNNGV. The CDR3 has 15 amino acids.

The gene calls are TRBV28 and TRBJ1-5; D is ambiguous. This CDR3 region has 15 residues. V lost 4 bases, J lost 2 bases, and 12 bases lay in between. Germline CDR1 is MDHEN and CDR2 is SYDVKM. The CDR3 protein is CASSSHQVGNQPQHF. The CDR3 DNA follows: TGTGCCAGCAGTTCCCATCAAGTGGGCAATCAGCCCCAGCATTTT. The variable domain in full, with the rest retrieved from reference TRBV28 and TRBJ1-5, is DVKVTQSSRYLVKRTGEKVFLECVQDMDHENMFWYRQDPGLGLRLIYFSYDVKMKEKGDIPEGYSVSREKKERFSLILESASTNQTSMYLCASSSHQVGNQPQHFGDGTRLSIL.

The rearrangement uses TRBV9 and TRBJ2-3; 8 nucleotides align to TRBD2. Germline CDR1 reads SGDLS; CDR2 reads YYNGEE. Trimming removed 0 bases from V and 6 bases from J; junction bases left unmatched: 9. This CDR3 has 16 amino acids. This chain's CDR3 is CASSVAGSGVLDTQYF. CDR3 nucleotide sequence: TGTGCCAGCAGCGTAGCGGGTAGCGGGGTGTTGGATACGCAGTATTTT.

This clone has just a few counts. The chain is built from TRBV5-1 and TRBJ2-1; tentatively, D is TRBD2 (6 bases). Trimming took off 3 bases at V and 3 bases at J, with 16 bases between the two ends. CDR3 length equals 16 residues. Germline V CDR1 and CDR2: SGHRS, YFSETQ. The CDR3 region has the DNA TGCGCCAGCAGCTCCCTGAGCGGGCCCCTCTACAATGAGCAGTTCTTC. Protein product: CASSSLSGPLYNEQFF.

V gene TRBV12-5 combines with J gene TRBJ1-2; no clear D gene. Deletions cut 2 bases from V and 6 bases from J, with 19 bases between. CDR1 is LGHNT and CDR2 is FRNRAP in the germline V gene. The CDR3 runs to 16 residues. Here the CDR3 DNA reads TGTGCTAGTGGTTTGTCGCAAGGCGCAGGTTTGAATGGCTACACCTTC. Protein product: CASGLSQGAGLNGYTF.

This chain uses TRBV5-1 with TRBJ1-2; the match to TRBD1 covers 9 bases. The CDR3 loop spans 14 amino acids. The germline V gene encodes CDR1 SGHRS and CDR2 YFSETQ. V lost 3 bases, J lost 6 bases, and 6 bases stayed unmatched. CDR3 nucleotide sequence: TGCGCCAGCAGCTCTACCGGGACAGGGAATGGCTACACCTTC. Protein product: CASSSTGTGNGYTF.

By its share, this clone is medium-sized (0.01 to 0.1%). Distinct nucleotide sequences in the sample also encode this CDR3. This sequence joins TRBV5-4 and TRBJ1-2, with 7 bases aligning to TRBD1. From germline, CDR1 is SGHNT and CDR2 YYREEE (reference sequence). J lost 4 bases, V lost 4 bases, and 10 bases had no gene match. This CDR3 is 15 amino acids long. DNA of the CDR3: TGTGCCAGCAGCGTAGCCGGGACAGACTTCTATGGCTACACCTTC. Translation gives CASSVAGTDFYGYTF.

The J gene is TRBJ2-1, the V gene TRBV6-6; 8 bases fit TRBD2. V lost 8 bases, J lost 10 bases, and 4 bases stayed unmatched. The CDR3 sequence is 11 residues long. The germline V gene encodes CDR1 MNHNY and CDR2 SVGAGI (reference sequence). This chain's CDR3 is CASGGGREQFF. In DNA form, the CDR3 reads TGTGCCAGCGGCGGGGGGCGAGAGCAGTTCTTC.

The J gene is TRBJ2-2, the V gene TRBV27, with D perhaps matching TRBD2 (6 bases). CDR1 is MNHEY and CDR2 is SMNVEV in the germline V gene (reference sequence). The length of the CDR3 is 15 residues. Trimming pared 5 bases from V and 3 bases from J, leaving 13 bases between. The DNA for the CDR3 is TGTGCCAGCAGTAGGAGGGTTGGGGACACCGGGGAGCTGTTTTTT. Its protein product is CASSRRVGDTGELFF.

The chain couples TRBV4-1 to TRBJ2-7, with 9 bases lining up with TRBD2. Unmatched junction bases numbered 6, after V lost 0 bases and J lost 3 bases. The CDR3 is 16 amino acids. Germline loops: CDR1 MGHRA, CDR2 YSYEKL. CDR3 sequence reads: CASSQDLSGSYYEQYF. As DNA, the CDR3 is TGCGCCAGCAGCCAAGATCTTAGCGGGAGTTACTACGAGCAGTACTTC.

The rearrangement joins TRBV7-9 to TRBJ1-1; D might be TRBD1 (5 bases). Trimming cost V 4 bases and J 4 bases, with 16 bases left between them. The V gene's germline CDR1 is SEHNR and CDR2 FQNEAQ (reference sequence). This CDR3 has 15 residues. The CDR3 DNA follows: TGTGCCAGCAGCTCCGGGACTCGGGCGGGCACTGAAGCTTTCTTT. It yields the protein CASSSGTRAGTEAFF.

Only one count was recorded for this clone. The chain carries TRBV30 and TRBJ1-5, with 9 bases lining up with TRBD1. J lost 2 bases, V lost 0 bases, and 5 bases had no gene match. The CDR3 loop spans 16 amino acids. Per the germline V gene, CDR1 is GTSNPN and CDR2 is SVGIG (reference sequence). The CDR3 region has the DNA TGTGCCTGGAGTGTCGTTACAGGGGGCGGCAATCAGCCCCAGCATTTT. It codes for CAWSVVTGGGNQPQHF.